The subject of this entry is one T cell receptor beta chain. Its target is unknown. The run of the v3.0 immunoSEQ assay was at survey level. Only in-frame clones appear in the TCRdb table, and some are missing; sequencing was by immunoSEQ multiplex PCR. In the table there are about 30,000 clones, around 93% of which are singletons. The data stem from a study of long-term antiretroviral therapy in people with HIV. Study results and limitations: Researchers lacked any data on ART adherence, viral resistance or therapy changes. Blood was collected between the mid-2000s and the late 2010s, possibly under older ART regimens.

At least two post-ART and at least one pre-ART PBMC sample were available for each donor. Every specimen provided roughly 1-10 million cryopreserved PBMC before DNA extraction took place. V was clipped by 5 bases and J by 8 bases, with 15 bases between them. The CDR3 is made up of 12 amino acids. Germline V gives CDR1 SQVTM, CDR2 ANQGSEA. This sample comprised unsorted PBMCs, obtained around 7.4 years after starting antiretroviral therapy. The receptor was derived from a man in his fifties or sixties with HIV. The chain recombines TRBV29-1 with TRBJ1-2, with D perhaps matching TRBD1 (6 bases). DNA of the CDR3: TGCAGCGTTTACAGGGATATCGTAGGCTACACCTTC. Protein product: CSVYRDIVGYTF.